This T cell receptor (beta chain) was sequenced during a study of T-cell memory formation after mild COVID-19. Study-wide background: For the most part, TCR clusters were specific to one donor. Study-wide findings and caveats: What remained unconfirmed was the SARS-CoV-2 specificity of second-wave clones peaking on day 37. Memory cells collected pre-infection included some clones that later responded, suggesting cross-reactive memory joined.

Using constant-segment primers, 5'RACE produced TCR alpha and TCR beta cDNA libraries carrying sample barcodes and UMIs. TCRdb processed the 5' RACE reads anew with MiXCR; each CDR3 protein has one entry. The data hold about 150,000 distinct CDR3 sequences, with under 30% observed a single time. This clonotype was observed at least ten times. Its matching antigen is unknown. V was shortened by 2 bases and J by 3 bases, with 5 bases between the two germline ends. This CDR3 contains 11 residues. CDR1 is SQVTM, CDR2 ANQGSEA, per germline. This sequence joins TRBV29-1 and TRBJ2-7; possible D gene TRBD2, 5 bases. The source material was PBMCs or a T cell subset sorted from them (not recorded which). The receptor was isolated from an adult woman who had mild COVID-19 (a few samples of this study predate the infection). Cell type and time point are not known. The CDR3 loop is CSVESGYEQYF. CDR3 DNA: TGCAGCGTTGAAAGCGGCTACGAGCAGTACTTC.